What follows are 5 T cell receptor beta chains derived from one specimen sequenced in a study of T-cell memory formation after mild COVID-19. TCRdb re-analysed the 5' RACE reads in MiXCR, keeping a single row per CDR3 protein. The table includes 200,000 or so distinct CDR3 sequences, more than 15% detected once. Material for sequencing was PBMCs or a T cell subset sorted from them (not recorded which). The receptors were sampled from an adult woman who had mild COVID-19 (a few samples of this study predate the infection). Cell type and time point are not known.

This CDR3 reads CASSRFGEGNTEAFF. The CDR3 DNA reads TGTGCCAGCAGCCGGTTCGGGGAAGGCAACACTGAAGCTTTCTTT. The chain joins TRBV3-1 to TRBJ1-1, with D unclear. From germline, CDR1 is LGHDT and CDR2 YNNKEL (reference sequence). V lost 4 bases and J 2 bases, leaving 14 bases between the germline ends. The CDR3 totals 15 residues.

This clonotype was counted a few times. This chain uses TRBV5-5 with TRBJ1-1; D may be TRBD1 (6 bases). V lost 4 bases, J lost 6 bases, and 16 bases lay in between. Germline loops: CDR1 SGHKS, CDR2 YYEKEE (reference sequence). This CDR3 comprises 14 residues. This CDR3 reads CASSRQAYEAEAFF. Written as DNA, the CDR3 is TGTGCCAGCAGCCGACAGGCTTACGAGGCTGAAGCTTTCTTT.

The chain links TRBV18 to TRBJ2-7, with a tentative D call TRBD1 (5 bases). V was clipped by 3 bases and J by 6 bases, with 18 bases between them. The CDR3 is 15 amino acids. In germline, CDR1 is KGHSH, CDR2 LQKENI. The CDR3 loop is CASSPTDTDYGEQYF. CDR3 DNA sequence: TGTGCCAGCTCACCGACAGACACTGATTACGGCGAGCAGTACTTC.

The rearrangement links TRBV12-3 or TRBV12-4 to TRBJ2-2; 7 bases agree with TRBD1. This CDR3 contains 13 residues. The V segment lost 4 bases and the J segment 4 bases; nucleotides outside the gene matches: 0. The CDR3 DNA reads as TGTGCCAGCAGTTGGGACAGCACCGGGGAGCTGTTTTTT. This sequence encodes CASSWDSTGELFF.

J is TRBJ2-2 and V is TRBV10-3; weak D call: TRBD1 (6 bases). The CDR3 runs to 13 residues. CDR1 and CDR2 from the germline V gene are ENHRY and SYGVKD. Trimming took 11 bases from V and 1 from J, leaving 11 bases between them. The CDR3 DNA is TGTGCCTCACGGACAGAGAACACCGGGGAGCTGTTTTTT. It translates to CASRTENTGELFF.